The 18 T cell receptor beta chains below were found in one sample sequenced in a study of T cell repertoires in cytomegalovirus infection. Using its own MiXCR run on the reads, TCRdb lists one record per CDR3 protein. The sample holds about 400,000 distinct CDR3 sequences, about a sixth seen once. Sequences were obtained from PBMCs. These receptors were collected from a human donor in good health (CMV status not recorded). Some clones in this sample may be carry-over from other donors' samples.

This clonotype has just a few counts. This chain links TRBV19 with TRBJ1-1, with TRBD1 as a possible D gene (5 bases). V lost 7 bases and J lost 11, with 17 bases in between. Germline CDR1 LNHDA, CDR2 SQIVND (reference sequence). CDR3 length: 12 residues. The CDR3 region is CASILGPSRAFF. In DNA, the CDR3 is TGTGCCAGTATACTGGGGCCGTCGAGGGCTTTCTTT. Variable domain in full (rest from reference TRBV19 and TRBJ1-1): DGGITQSPKYLFRKEGQNVTLSCEQNLNHDAMYWYRQDPGQGLRLIYYSQIVNDFQKGDIAEGYSVSREKKESFPLTVTSAQKNPTAFYLCASILGPSRAFFGQGTRLTVV.

This clonotype was seen many times. The V and J genes are TRBV4-3 and TRBJ2-3; no clear D gene. This CDR3 is 14 amino acids long. Looked up from germline, CDR1 is LGHNA and CDR2 is YSLEER. The germline V and J ends were trimmed by 0 bases and 4 bases, with 8 bases remaining between them. The CDR3 sequence is CASSQDPGSDTQYF. CDR3 bases: TGCGCCAGCAGCCAAGATCCCGGGTCAGATACGCAGTATTTT.

Worth noting for this clonotype: The CDR3 does not end in the conserved phenylalanine or tryptophan, so this is likely a read error. V gene TRBV7-6 combines with J gene TRBJ1-4, with D possibly being TRBD1 (5 bases). V gave up 5 bases and J gave up 4 bases, with 14 bases separating them. Germline-derived CDR1 and CDR2 are SGHVS and FNYEAQ. This CDR3 has 15 amino acids. CDR3 nucleotides: TGTGCCAGCAGCCAGACCCCCCAGGGTAATGAAAAACTGTTTTAT. It codes for CASSQTPQGNEKLFY.

Regarding this clonotype: The conserved closing phenylalanine or tryptophan is absent in this CDR3, likely reflecting a read error. The V call is TRBV4-1, the J call TRBJ2-1; 11 bases fit TRBD2. The CDR3 consists of 16 residues. Per germline, CDR1 MGHRA and CDR2 YSYEKL. V lost 2 bases and J lost 4; bases outside the gene matches: 4. Here the CDR3 reads CASSQRRLAGYNEQFS. In DNA form, the CDR3 reads TGCGCCAGCAGCCAACGCAGACTAGCGGGGTACAATGAGCAGTTCTCC.

This clonotype was observed many times. V is TRBV7-2 and J is TRBJ1-4; D gene uncertain. Germline CDR1 SGHTA, CDR2 FQGNSA. The germline V and J ends were trimmed by 5 bases and 8 bases, with 18 bases remaining between them. The CDR3 spans 15 residues. The CDR3 sequence is CASSNSYWAIEKLFF. The DNA for the CDR3 is TGTGCCAGCAGCAATAGCTACTGGGCTATCGAAAAACTGTTTTTT. The full variable domain, its missing parts supplied by reference TRBV7-2 and TRBJ1-4, is GAGVSQSPSNKVTEKGKDVELRCDPISGHTALYWYRQSLGQGLEFLIYFQGNSAPDKSGLPSDRFSAERTGGSVSTLTIQRTQQEDSAVYLCASSNSYWAIEKLFFGSGTQLSVL.

This clonotype was counted at least ten times. J is TRBJ2-1 and V is TRBV6-1; 7 nucleotides line up with TRBD2. Per germline, CDR1 MNHNS and CDR2 SASEGT. The CDR3 runs 18 residues. Germline trimming cut 5 bases from V and 5 bases from J; bases unmatched to any gene: 18. CDR3 residues: CASSPRGGRPSINNEQFF. As DNA, the CDR3 is TGTGCCAGCAGTCCCCGGGGAGGGAGGCCCTCGATTAACAATGAGCAGTTCTTC.

The chain is built from TRBV5-4 and TRBJ2-2; D remains ambiguous. Germline-derived CDR1 and CDR2 are SGHNT and YYREEE (reference sequence). This CDR3 is built from 12 residues. Trimming took off 7 bases at V and 1 base at J, with 5 bases between the two ends. The CDR3 sequence is CASGENTGELFF. The CDR3 DNA is TGTGCCAGCGGGGAGAACACCGGGGAGCTGTTTTTT.

This chain connects TRBV12-3 or TRBV12-4 to TRBJ2-7; 10 bases map to TRBD2. Unmatched junction bases numbered 7, after V lost 6 bases and J lost 5 bases. The CDR3 spans 14 residues. CDR3 coding DNA: TGTGCCAGCAGCCGTTTAGCGGGGGGTAACGAGCAGTACTTC. Translated: CASSRLAGGNEQYF.

This clonotype was seen repeatedly, ten times or more. V usage is TRBV12-3 or TRBV12-4 and J usage is TRBJ1-2; D is undetermined. The length of the CDR3 is 11 residues. V lost 6 bases and J 2 bases, leaving 4 bases between the germline ends. CDR3 sequence reads: CASSENYGYTF. The CDR3 DNA reads as TGTGCCAGCAGCGAAAACTATGGCTACACCTTC.

The rearrangement joins TRBV2 to TRBJ2-3; 12 bases fit TRBD2. This CDR3 region has 15 residues. V gave up 6 bases and J gave up 5 bases; unmatched junction bases: 6. From germline, CDR1 is SNHLY and CDR2 FYNNEI. The CDR3, as DNA: TGTGCCAGCAGGGGTTCTAGCGGGGGGGAAGATACGCAGTATTTT. It translates to CASRGSSGGEDTQYF.

This clonotype has only a few counts. CDR3 in DNA: TGTGCCAGCAGCGAGGAAGACGCAGGGTCCTACGAGCAGTACTTC. This gives the protein CASSEEDAGSYEQYF. The chain combines TRBV5-5 with TRBJ2-7; weak D call: TRBD1 (5 bases). Looked up from germline, CDR1 is SGHKS and CDR2 is YYEKEE (reference sequence). This CDR3 comprises 15 residues. Trimming took 4 bases from V and 1 from J, leaving 15 bases between them.

The chain links TRBV7-9 to TRBJ2-6, with 7 bases identical to TRBD2. Germline V CDR1 and CDR2: SEHNR, FQNEAQ (reference sequence). J was trimmed by 2 bases and V by 8 bases; bases with no gene match: 3. The CDR3 has 14 residues. The CDR3 DNA is TGTGCCAGCGGACGGGGGGCTGGGGCCAACGTCCTGACTTTC. It encodes CASGRGAGANVLTF.

This clonotype was detected a few times. An end of the junction does not agree with germline; a read error may underlie this. This CDR3 reads CASSQGLAGEPGEQFF. CDR3 nucleotides: TGTGCCAGCAGCCAAGGGCTAGCGGGAGAGCCAGGGGAGCAGTTCTTC. This chain connects TRBV4-1 to TRBJ2-1; TRBD2 agrees at 10 bases. This CDR3 contains 16 residues. Germline V gene lookup returns CDR1 MGHRA and CDR2 YSYEKL.

This clonotype was found a few times. V usage is TRBV7-2 and J usage is TRBJ2-3, with TRBD2 as a possible D gene (5 bases). Germline V gene data show CDR1 as SGHTA and CDR2 as FQGNSA. V shed 3 bases and J shed 6 bases, with 16 bases lying between them. The CDR3 is 15 amino acids. The CDR3 loop reads CASSFDYKRADTQYF. DNA of the CDR3: TGTGCCAGCAGCTTCGACTATAAGAGGGCCGATACGCAGTATTTT.

The rearrangement uses TRBV5-4 and TRBJ2-2; no firm D call. Trimming removed 0 bases at V and 8 bases at J, with 11 bases between. Germline V CDR1 and CDR2: SGHNT, YYREEE (reference sequence). The CDR3 extends over 14 amino acids. DNA of the CDR3: TGTGCCAGCAGCTTGGCCAGCTGGGGAGGGGAGCTGTTTTTT. Translated: CASSLASWGGELFF.

This clonotype was seen a few times. V and J are TRBV10-3 and TRBJ2-3; 8 nucleotides match TRBD2. The CDR3 sequence is 15 residues long. Per the germline V gene, CDR1 is ENHRY and CDR2 is SYGVKD. Germline trimming cut 6 bases from V and 2 bases from J; bases unmatched to any gene: 7. The CDR3 protein is CAIRTSGSTTDTQYF. The CDR3 coding sequence is TGTGCCATCAGAACCAGCGGGAGTACCACAGATACGCAGTATTTT.

The V gene is TRBV20-1, the J gene TRBJ2-5, with D perhaps TRBD1 (5 bases). V was pared by 3 bases and J by 4 bases, with 12 bases between. Germline V gene data show CDR1 as DFQATT and CDR2 as SNEGSKA (reference sequence). This CDR3 has 13 amino acids. The CDR3 bases are TGCAGTGCTAGGGGGCCACCAGGAGAGACCCAGTACTTC. Translating gives CSARGPPGETQYF.

In this sample, this clonotype turned up many times. The chain couples TRBV7-6 to TRBJ1-3; 10 nucleotides align to TRBD1. The length of the CDR3 is 18 residues. V was clipped by 3 bases and J by 4 bases; unmatched bases: 12. Germline V gives CDR1 SGHVS, CDR2 FNYEAQ. The CDR3 protein is CASSLESFDRGRGNTIYF. The CDR3, as DNA: TGTGCCAGCAGCTTGGAGTCCTTTGACAGGGGGCGAGGAAACACCATATATTTT. The full variable domain, in which reference TRBV7-6 and TRBJ1-3 provide the parts outside the CDR3, is GAGVSQSPRYKVTKRGQDVALRCDPISGHVSLYWYRQALGQGPEFLTYFNYEAQQDKSGLPNDRFSAERPEGSISTLTIQRTEQRDSAMYRCASSLESFDRGRGNTIYFGEGSWLTVV.